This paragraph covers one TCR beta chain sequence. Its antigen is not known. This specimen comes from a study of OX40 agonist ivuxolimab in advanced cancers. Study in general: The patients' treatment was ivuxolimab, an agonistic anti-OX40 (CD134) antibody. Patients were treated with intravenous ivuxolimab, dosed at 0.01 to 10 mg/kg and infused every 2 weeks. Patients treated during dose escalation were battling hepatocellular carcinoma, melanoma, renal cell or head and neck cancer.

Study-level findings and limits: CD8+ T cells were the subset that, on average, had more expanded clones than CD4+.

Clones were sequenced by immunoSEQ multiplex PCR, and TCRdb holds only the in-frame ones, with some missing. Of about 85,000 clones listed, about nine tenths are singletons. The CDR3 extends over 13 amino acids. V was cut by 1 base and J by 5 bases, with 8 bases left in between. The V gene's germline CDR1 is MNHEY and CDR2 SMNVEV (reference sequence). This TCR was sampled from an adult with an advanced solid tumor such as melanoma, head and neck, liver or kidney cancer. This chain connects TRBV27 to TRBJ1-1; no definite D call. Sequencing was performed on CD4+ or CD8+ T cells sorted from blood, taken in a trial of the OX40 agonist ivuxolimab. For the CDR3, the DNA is TGTGCCAGCAGTTTATTCCGGGAAACTGAAGCTTTCTTT. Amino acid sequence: CASSLFRETEAFF.